Below, 18 T cell receptor beta chains from the same sample are listed, as sequenced in a study of Tregs in tolerant kidney transplant recipients. Repertoires were generated with immunoSEQ multiplex PCR, while TCRdb's copy carries only in-frame clones and drops some. The repertoire includes about 240,000 clones, 65% to 85% of them detected once, and over 0.5% sits in the top ten. The sample was CD4+ T cells from blood. These receptors were obtained from a human donor in good health.

The chain joins TRBV29-1 to TRBJ1-1; D may be TRBD1 (5 bases). The CDR3 length is 11 residues. V was cut by 5 bases and J by 4 bases, with 8 bases left in between. Germline CDR1 and CDR2: SQVTM and ANQGSEA. CDR3 loop: CSVSRGTEAFF. In DNA, the CDR3 is TGCAGCGTTTCAAGGGGCACTGAAGCTTTCTTT.

With respect to this clone: An end of the junction differs from the germline gene, which may be a read error. V gene TRBV5-4 combines with J gene TRBJ2-2, with D perhaps being TRBD1 or TRBD2 (5 bases each). Germline values: CDR1 SGHNT, CDR2 YYREEE (reference sequence). The CDR3 runs to 14 residues. The CDR3: CASSLWQGTGELLF. The DNA of the CDR3 is TGTGCCAGCAGCTTGTGGCAGGGCACCGGGGAGCTGCTTTTT.

This chain links TRBV6-5 with TRBJ1-4, with a tentative D call TRBD1 (5 bases). The CDR3 length is 16 residues. The V gene's germline CDR1 is MNHEY and CDR2 SVGAGI. The germline V and J ends were trimmed by 0 bases and 8 bases, with 16 bases remaining between them. DNA for the CDR3: TGTGCCAGCAGTTACTCGACCCCACAGGACGGAGAAAAACTGTTTTTT. This codes for CASSYSTPQDGEKLFF.

The chain uses TRBV10-2 and TRBJ2-5, with D maybe TRBD1 (8 bases). CDR3 length: 15 amino acids. Germline lookup yields CDR1 WSHSY and CDR2 SAAADI. Trimming took 3 bases from V and 5 from J, leaving 16 bases between them. The CDR3 sequence is CASSDRDRGGETQYF. CDR3 nucleotides: TGCGCCAGCAGTGACCGAGACAGGGGAGGGGAGACCCAGTACTTC.

The rearrangement links TRBV19 to TRBJ2-7; D is possibly TRBD1 (5 bases). V was trimmed by 4 bases and J by 6 bases, leaving 10 bases between them. Per germline, CDR1 LNHDA and CDR2 SQIVND (reference sequence). CDR3 length: 12 residues. Here the CDR3 reads CASSTLGAEQYF. CDR3 nucleotide sequence: TGTGCCAGTAGTACTCTTGGGGCCGAGCAGTACTTC.

This clone showed up just once. The chain recombines TRBV11-2 with TRBJ1-2; D is perhaps TRBD1 (5 bases). Trimming pared 6 bases from V and 0 bases from J, leaving 8 bases between. Germline-derived CDR1 and CDR2 are SGHAT and FQNNGV. The CDR3 is made up of 13 amino acids. The CDR3 here is CASRPTANYGYTF. The CDR3 DNA is TGTGCCAGCAGACCGACAGCTAACTATGGCTACACCTTC.

The CDR3: CSVGQGLSNEQFF. CDR3 sequence (DNA): TGCAGCGTGGGACAGGGACTCTCCAATGAGCAGTTCTTC. The gene calls are TRBV29-1 and TRBJ2-1; TRBD1 agrees at 9 bases. This CDR3 spans 13 amino acids. The germline CDR1 and CDR2 sequences are SQVTM and ANQGSEA. The V and J ends lost 6 bases and 6 bases, in that order; junction bases with no gene match: 6.

The chain links TRBV4-2 to TRBJ2-3; D is uncertain. The CDR3 has 15 amino acids. Per the germline V gene, CDR1 is LGHNA and CDR2 is YNFKEQ. V was cut by 0 bases and J by 4 bases, with 11 bases left in between. The CDR3 loop is CASSQERLGADTQYF. The CDR3 coding sequence is TGTGCCAGCAGCCAAGAGCGGCTAGGTGCAGATACGCAGTATTTT.

The rearrangement links TRBV27 to TRBJ2-4; weak D call: TRBD1 (5 bases). V lost 0 bases and J 6 bases, leaving 9 bases between the germline ends. This CDR3 comprises 14 residues. Germline CDR1 is MNHEY and CDR2 is SMNVEV (reference sequence). The CDR3 nucleotides are TGTGCCAGCAGTTTATCGGGCAGGGCAAACATTCAGTACTTC. This translates into CASSLSGRANIQYF.

The chain has TRBV2 and TRBJ1-1; weak D call: TRBD1 (5 bases). CDR3 size: 13 residues. From germline, CDR1 is SNHLY and CDR2 FYNNEI. Trimming removed 8 bases from V and 0 bases from J, with 10 bases in between. The CDR3: CASSRGLNTEAFF. The CDR3 DNA reads TGTGCCAGCTCCCGGGGGTTGAACACTGAAGCTTTCTTT.

The chain is built from TRBV5-1 and TRBJ2-7, with a weak D call TRBD2 (6 bases). Trimming removed 7 bases from V and 2 bases from J, with 16 bases in between. This CDR3 comprises 14 residues. Per the germline V gene, CDR1 is SGHRS and CDR2 is YFSETQ. The CDR3 nucleotides read TGCGCCAGCGCCGCCGGGACTTCCACCTACGAGCAGTACTTC. It is translated as CASAAGTSTYEQYF.

The chain uses TRBV5-6 and TRBJ2-2; tentatively, D is TRBD2 (7 bases). The V end was cut by 4 bases, the J end by 8 bases, with 21 bases between. This CDR3 has 16 residues. Germline CDR1 is SGHDT and CDR2 is YYEEEE. Here the CDR3 reads CASSQGTPSGRGELFF. DNA for the CDR3: TGTGCCAGCAGCCAGGGGACACCCTCCGGGAGGGGGGAGCTGTTTTTT.

This clone was seen a single time. The chain is built from TRBV5-1 and TRBJ1-2; 7 positions agree with TRBD1. V lost 4 bases, J lost 3 bases, and 3 bases stayed unmatched. The CDR3 spans 13 residues. Germline V gene lookup returns CDR1 SGHRS and CDR2 YFSETQ. CDR3 residues: CASSRDRYYGYTF. Written as DNA, the CDR3 is TGCGCCAGCAGCAGGGACAGATACTATGGCTACACCTTC.

The chain is built from TRBV6-5 and TRBJ1-2; D call uncertain. Trimming removed 0 bases at V and 1 base at J, with 12 bases between. The CDR3 contains 16 residues. The V gene's germline CDR1 is MNHEY and CDR2 SVGAGI. The CDR3 here is CASSYSLSGHNYGYTF. The CDR3 DNA reads TGTGCCAGCAGTTACTCGCTCTCAGGTCATAACTATGGCTACACCTTC.

V usage is TRBV11-2 and J usage is TRBJ2-7; D ambiguous. CDR1 SGHAT and CDR2 FQNNGV come from the germline V gene. This CDR3 region has 13 residues. Deletions cut 8 bases from V and 4 bases from J, with 15 bases between. In nucleotides, the CDR3 is TGTGCCAGCTCTGTAGGGTCCGGGTACGAGCAGTACTTC. Its protein is CASSVGSGYEQYF. The variable domain in full, with the rest retrieved from reference TRBV11-2 and TRBJ2-7, is EAGVAQSPRYKIIEKRQSVAFWCNPISGHATLYWYQQILGQGPKLLIQFQNNGVVDDSQLPKDRFSAERLKGVDSTLKIQPAKLEDSAVYLCASSVGSGYEQYFGPGTRLTVT.

The CDR3 reads CASSSTQGDRLAKNIQYF. The DNA for the CDR3 is TGTGCCAGCTCATCTACCCAGGGGGACAGATTAGCCAAAAACATTCAGTACTTC. The rearrangement uses TRBV18 and TRBJ2-4, with TRBD1 matching over 7 bases. This CDR3 has 18 amino acids. Germline trimming cut 5 bases from V and 0 bases from J; bases unmatched to any gene: 13. Germline CDR1 and CDR2: KGHSH and LQKENI. The full variable domain, completed using reference TRBV18 and TRBJ2-4, is NAGVMQNPRHLVRRRGQEARLRCSPMKGHSHVYWYRQLPEEGLKFMVYLQKENIIDESGMPKERFSAEFPKEGPSILRIQQVVRGDSAAYFCASSSTQGDRLAKNIQYFGAGTRLSVL.

The chain links TRBV7-8 to TRBJ2-7, with 8 positions matching TRBD1. The CDR3 runs to 14 residues. V dropped 5 bases and J dropped 5; count of bases not matched to a gene: 8. In germline, CDR1 is SGHVS, CDR2 FQNEAQ. CDR3 sequence reads: CASSTDRAFHEQYF. The CDR3 coding sequence is TGTGCCAGCAGCACGGACAGGGCCTTCCACGAGCAGTACTTC.

The chain uses TRBV6-1 and TRBJ2-4, with D possibly matching TRBD1 (5 bases). Germline V gives CDR1 MNHNS, CDR2 SASEGT. Trimming left V 1 base short and J 1 base short, with 11 bases between. CDR3 size: 16 residues. CDR3 sequence: CASSEERRAAKNIQYF. The CDR3 DNA sequence: TGTGCCAGCAGTGAAGAGCGCAGGGCCGCCAAAAACATTCAGTACTTC.